Given below is one T cell receptor beta chain in context. Other DNA variants within this sample encode the same CDR3. In germline, CDR1 is MNHEY, CDR2 SVGAGI. The CDR3 totals 13 residues. V lost 5 bases to trimming and J lost 3 bases; unmatched junction nucleotides: 2. Patients from Seattle were sampled longitudinally, starting during active infection. The sample belongs to a study of blood T cell repertoires in COVID-19. Study-wide context: Samples of COVID-19 (acute and convalescent) were obtained from the United States, Italy and Spain. The analysed material was cDNA or gDNA that came from T cells, B-cell-depleted T cells, or PBMCs.

Source study methods: Amplification of reference gene primers was used by the study to estimate nucleated cell counts. TCRdb's table, derived via immunoSEQ multiplex PCR, lists solely in-frame clones and lacks some. Clone size and the V and J calls come from that table; the DNA yielded D and trimming. The sample has around 150,000 clones; 84% are singletons. J is TRBJ2-7 and V is TRBV6-5, with 9 bases that match TRBD2. This clonotype was obtained from a man aged 25 to 45 with COVID-19, enrolled during active disease. Sequencing used peripheral blood. The CDR3 sequence is CASSLAGNYEQYF. CDR3 sequence (DNA): TGTGCCAGCAGTCTAGCGGGGAACTACGAGCAGTACTTC.